This T cell receptor beta chain appears in the sequencing data of a study of shared clonotypes between healthy human individuals. Overall study results and limits: Rarefaction analysis demonstrated incomplete sorted-subset sequencing notwithstanding large depth.

With respect to this clone: Its antigen is currently unknown.

At the deep level, the assay was run. Genomic DNA (from each subset) was split evenly across several immunoSEQ plates. Method: immunoSEQ multiplex PCR; TCRdb's copy keeps in-frame clones and lacks some. The data show 760,000 or so clones, 96% seen once. Trimming cost V 2 bases and J 1 base, with 15 bases left between them. The germline V gene encodes CDR1 LGHNT and CDR2 FRNRAP. This CDR3 region has 17 residues. Naive CD8 cells comprised CD45RO-negative, CCR7-positively selected cells, excluding terminally differentiated effector memory CD45RA+ cells. Each of the donors was a healthy adult who was HIV-negative and had not had a recent acute infection or vaccination.

Material: naive CD8+ T cells sorted from blood. This rearrangement joins TRBV12-5 to TRBJ2-1; D is perhaps TRBD2 (6 bases). The TCR comes from a man aged 25-45 years in good health. The CDR3 DNA follows: TGTGCTAGTGGTTTGAATAGCGGAGTCGGTTCCTACAATGAGCAGTTCTTC. Translated, it gives CASGLNSGVGSYNEQFF.